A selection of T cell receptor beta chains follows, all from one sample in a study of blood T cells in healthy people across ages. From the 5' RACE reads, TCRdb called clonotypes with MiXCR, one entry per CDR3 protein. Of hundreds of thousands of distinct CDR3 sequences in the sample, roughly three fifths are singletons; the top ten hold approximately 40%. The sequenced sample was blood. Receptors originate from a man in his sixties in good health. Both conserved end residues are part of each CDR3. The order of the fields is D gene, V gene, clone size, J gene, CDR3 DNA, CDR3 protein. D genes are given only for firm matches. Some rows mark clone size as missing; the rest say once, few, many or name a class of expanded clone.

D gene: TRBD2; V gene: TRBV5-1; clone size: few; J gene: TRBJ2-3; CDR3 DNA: TGCGCCAGCAGCTTGGGATTCGGTAGCGGGGTTGACATAGGCACAGATACGCAGTATTTT; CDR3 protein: CASSLGFGSGVDIGTDTQYF
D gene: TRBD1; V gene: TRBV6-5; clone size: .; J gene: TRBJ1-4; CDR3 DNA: TGTGCCAGCAGTTACCTACCGGGACAGCATGCAACTAATGAAAAACTGTTTTTT; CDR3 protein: CASSYLPGQHATNEKLFF
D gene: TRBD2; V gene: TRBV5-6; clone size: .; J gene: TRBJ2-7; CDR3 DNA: TGTGCCAGTAGGTCGGGACTAGCGTCCTACGAGCAGTACTTC; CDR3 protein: CASRSGLASYEQYF
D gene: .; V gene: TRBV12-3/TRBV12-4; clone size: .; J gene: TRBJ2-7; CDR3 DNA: TGTGCCAGCACCCCATCGGGGACCTCCTACGAGCAGTACTTC; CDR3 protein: CASTPSGTSYEQYF
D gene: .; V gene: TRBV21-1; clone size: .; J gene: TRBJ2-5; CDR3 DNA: TGTGCCAGCAGCAAAGAAGGAGGGCACCCCAATCAAGAGACCCAGTACTTC; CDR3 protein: CASSKEGGHPNQETQYF
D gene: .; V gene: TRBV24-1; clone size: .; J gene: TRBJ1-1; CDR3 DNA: TGTGCCACCAGTGATAAGAACACTGAAGCTTTCTTT; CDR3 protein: CATSDKNTEAFF
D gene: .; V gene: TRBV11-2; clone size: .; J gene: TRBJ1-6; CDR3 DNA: TGTGCCAGCAGCTTAGATATAAGGGTTGGCGGACGCTCCTATAATTCACCCCTCCACTTT; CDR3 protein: CASSLDIRVGGRSYNSPLHF
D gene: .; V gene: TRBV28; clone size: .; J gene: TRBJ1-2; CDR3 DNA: TGTGCCAGCAGTTTAAGTGGGGATCTGGATGGCTACACCTTC; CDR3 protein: CASSLSGDLDGYTF
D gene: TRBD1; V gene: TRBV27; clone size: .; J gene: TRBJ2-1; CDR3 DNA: TGTGCCAGCAGTTTATTTGGGGACAGGGGGCTTAATGAGCAGTTCTTC; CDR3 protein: CASSLFGDRGLNEQFF
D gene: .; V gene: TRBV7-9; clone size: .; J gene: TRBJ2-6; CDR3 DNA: TGTGCCAGCAGCCCGAACGGGGCCAGCGTCCTGACTTTC; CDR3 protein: CASSPNGASVLTF
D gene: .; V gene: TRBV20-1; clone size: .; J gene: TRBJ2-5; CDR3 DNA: TGCAGTGCTAGAGATCTCGGTAGTTGGGAGACCCAGTACTTC; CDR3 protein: CSARDLGSWETQYF
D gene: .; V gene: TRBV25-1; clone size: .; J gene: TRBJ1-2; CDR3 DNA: TGTGCCAGCAGTGAAAAGGAAGCAGGGAACTATGGCTACACCTTC; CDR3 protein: CASSEKEAGNYGYTF
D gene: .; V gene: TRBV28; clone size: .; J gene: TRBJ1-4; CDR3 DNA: TGTGCCAGCAGTTTGAGTACAGGGAGTGAAAAACTGTTTTTT; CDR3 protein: CASSLSTGSEKLFF
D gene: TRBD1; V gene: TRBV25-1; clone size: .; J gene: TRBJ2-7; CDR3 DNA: TGTGCCAGCAACTCCCCGGGACAGGGGGTCTACGAGCAGTACTTC; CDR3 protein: CASNSPGQGVYEQYF
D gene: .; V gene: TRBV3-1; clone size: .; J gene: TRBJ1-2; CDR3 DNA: TGTGCCAGCAGCCTCACGGCAGCCCTCCTTGGCTACACCTTC; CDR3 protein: CASSLTAALLGYTF
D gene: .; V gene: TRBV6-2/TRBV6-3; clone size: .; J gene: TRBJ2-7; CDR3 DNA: TGTGCCGCCAAGCGAGACAGCCCCTACGAGCAGTACTTC; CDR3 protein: CAAKRDSPYEQYF
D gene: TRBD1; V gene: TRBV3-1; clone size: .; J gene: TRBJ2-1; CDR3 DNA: TGTGCCAGCAGCCCCGGGACAGGGATCTGGAATGAGCAGTTCTTC; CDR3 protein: CASSPGTGIWNEQFF
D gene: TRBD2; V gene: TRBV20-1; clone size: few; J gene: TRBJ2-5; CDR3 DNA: TGCAGTGCTAGGGGCGGCGGGGGAGCTGGTGAGACCCAGTACTTC; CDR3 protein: CSARGGGGAGETQYF
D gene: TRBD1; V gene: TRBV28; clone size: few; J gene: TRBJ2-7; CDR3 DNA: TGTGCCAGCAGCTCGACAGGGATTAGCTCCTACGAGCAGTACTTC; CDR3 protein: CASSSTGISSYEQYF
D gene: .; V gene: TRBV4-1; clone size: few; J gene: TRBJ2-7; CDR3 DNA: TGCGCCAGCAGCCAAGAGATTCAGGACTCCTACGAGCAGTACTTC; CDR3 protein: CASSQEIQDSYEQYF
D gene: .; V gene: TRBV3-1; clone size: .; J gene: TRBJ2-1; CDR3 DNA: TGTGCCAGCAGCCAAGCCAGGGCCTCGTACAATGAGCAGTTCTTC; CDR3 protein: CASSQARASYNEQFF
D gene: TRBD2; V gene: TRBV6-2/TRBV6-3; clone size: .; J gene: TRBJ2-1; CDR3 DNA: TGTGCCAGCAGGTCACCGGGACTAGCTAGCAATGAGCAGTTCTTC; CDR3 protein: CASRSPGLASNEQFF
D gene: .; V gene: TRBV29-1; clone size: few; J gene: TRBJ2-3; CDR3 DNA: TGCAGCGTTGAAGGTGTTAACTACGGAAGCTTGGGAGATACGCAGTATTTT; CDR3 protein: CSVEGVNYGSLGDTQYF
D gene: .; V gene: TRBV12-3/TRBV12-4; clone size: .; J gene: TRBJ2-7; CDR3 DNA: TGTGCCAGCACCCGACGGAACTCCTACGAGCGGTACTTC; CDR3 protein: CASTRRNSYERYF
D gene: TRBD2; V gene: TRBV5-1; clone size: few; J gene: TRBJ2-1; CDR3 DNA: TGCGCCAGCGACCCGGGGACTAGGGGCGGTGAGCAGTTCTTC; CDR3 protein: CASDPGTRGGEQFF
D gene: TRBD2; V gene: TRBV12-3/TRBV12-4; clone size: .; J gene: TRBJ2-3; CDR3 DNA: TGTGCCAGCAGCCTACTAGCGGGGGGTGGTGGTACGCAGTATTTT; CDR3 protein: CASSLLAGGGGTQYF
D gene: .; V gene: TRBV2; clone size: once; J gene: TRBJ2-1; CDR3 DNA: TGTGCCAGGCTATCAGCAGGGGAGCAGTTCTTC; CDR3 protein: CARLSAGEQFF
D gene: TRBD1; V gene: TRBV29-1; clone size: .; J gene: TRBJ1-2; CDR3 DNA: TGCAGCGTTGATGGGGGGACAGGGATTGACTATGGCTACACCTTC; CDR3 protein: CSVDGGTGIDYGYTF
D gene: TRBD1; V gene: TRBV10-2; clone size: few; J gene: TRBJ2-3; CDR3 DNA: TGCGCCAGCAGTGACCCGGACAGGGACTCAGATACGCAGTATTTT; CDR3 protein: CASSDPDRDSDTQYF
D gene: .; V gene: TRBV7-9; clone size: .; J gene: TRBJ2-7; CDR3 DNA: TGTGCCAGCAGCGCCCACGGGTCCTACGAGCAGTACTTC; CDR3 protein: CASSAHGSYEQYF
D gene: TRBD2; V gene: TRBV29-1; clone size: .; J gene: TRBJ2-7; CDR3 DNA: TGCAGCGTTGGGGCTAGCGGGGTTAGCTCCTACGAGCAGTACTTC; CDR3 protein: CSVGASGVSSYEQYF
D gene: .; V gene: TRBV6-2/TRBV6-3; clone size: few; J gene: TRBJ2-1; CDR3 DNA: TGTGCCAGCAGTACTCGCAGGGGCAATGAGCAGTTCTTC; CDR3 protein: CASSTRRGNEQFF
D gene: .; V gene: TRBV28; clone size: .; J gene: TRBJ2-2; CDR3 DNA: TGTGCCAGCAGCTCGATTTTCGGGGAGCTGTTTTTT; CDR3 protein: CASSSIFGELFF
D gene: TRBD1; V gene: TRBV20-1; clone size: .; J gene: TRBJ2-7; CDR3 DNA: TGCAGTGCGGCCGGACAGGGGCAGTCCTACGAGCAGTACTTC; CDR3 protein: CSAAGQGQSYEQYF
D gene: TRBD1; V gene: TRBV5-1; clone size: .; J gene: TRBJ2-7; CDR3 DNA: TGCGCCAGCAGAGAGGGGGCAGCCGAGCAGTACTTC; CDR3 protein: CASREGAAEQYF
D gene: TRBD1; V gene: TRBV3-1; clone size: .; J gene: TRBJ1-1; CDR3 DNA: TGTGCCAGCAGCCCATCCGAGACAGGGGGGAACACTGAAGCTTTCTTT; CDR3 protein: CASSPSETGGNTEAFF